The sequence of this T cell receptor (beta chain) was determined in a study of memory CD4+ T cells and cytomegalovirus serostatus. Single viable CD3+CD4+CD8-CD45RO+ cells were sorted as the memory CD4+ T cells. This clone was seen a handful of times. Per the study methods: Out-of-frame sequences were removed, leaving a few million distinct TCRbeta sequences. The data were produced by immunoSEQ multiplex PCR, yet TCRdb's version contains in-frame clones alone and is incomplete. V, J and clone size were drawn from that table, and D and trimming were deduced from the DNA. This repertoire shows 60,000 to 75,000 clones, roughly 75% found once; its top ten account for 0.5% to 0.55%. CDR1 and CDR2 from the germline V gene are SGHNT and YENEEA. Trimming removed 0 bases from V and 2 bases from J; junction bases left unmatched: 8. The CDR3 is 20 residues long.

J is TRBJ2-6 and V is TRBV11-3; 12 bases match TRBD1. This TCR was recovered from an adult in good health and CMV-seronegative. Some clones in this sample may be carry-over from other donors' samples. Sequencing was done on a sample of memory CD4+ T cells from blood. The CDR3 nucleotides are TGTGCCAGCAGCTTAGATCAAGGCGGGACAGGGGGCGCTGGGGCCAACGTCCTGACTTTC. Its protein is CASSLDQGGTGGAGANVLTF.